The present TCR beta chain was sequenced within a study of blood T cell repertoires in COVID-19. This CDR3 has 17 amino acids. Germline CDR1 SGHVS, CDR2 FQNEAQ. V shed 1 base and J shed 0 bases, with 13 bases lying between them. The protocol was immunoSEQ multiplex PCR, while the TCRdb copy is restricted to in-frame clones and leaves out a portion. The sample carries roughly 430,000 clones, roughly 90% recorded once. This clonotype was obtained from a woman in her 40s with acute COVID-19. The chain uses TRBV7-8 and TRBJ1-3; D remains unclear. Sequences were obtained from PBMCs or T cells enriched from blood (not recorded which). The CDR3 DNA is TGTGCCAGCAGCTTAGTTCCAGGTCGCCCCTCTGGAAACACCATATATTTT. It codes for CASSLVPGRPSGNTIYF.